Listed here is a single T cell receptor (beta chain). Only in-frame clones appear in the TCRdb table, and some are missing; sequencing was by immunoSEQ multiplex PCR. This sample carries about 270,000 clones, around 90% of them seen once, and the ten largest clones take 2% to 2.5%. V was shortened by 3 bases and J by 6 bases, with 15 bases between the two germline ends. Looked up from germline, CDR1 is DFQATT and CDR2 is SNEGSKA (reference sequence). The CDR3 covers 13 residues. This entry belongs to a study of blood T cell repertoires in COVID-19. About the study: The United States, Italy and Spain were the sources of the acute and convalescent COVID-19 samples.

The chain joins TRBV20-1 to TRBJ2-7; TRBD2 might be the D (7 bases). The receptor was derived from a man over 45 with acute or convalescent COVID-19. What was sequenced was peripheral blood. CDR3 sequence reads: CSASPGGPREQYF. The CDR3 coding sequence is TGCAGTGCTAGTCCCGGGGGGCCCCGCGAGCAGTACTTC.